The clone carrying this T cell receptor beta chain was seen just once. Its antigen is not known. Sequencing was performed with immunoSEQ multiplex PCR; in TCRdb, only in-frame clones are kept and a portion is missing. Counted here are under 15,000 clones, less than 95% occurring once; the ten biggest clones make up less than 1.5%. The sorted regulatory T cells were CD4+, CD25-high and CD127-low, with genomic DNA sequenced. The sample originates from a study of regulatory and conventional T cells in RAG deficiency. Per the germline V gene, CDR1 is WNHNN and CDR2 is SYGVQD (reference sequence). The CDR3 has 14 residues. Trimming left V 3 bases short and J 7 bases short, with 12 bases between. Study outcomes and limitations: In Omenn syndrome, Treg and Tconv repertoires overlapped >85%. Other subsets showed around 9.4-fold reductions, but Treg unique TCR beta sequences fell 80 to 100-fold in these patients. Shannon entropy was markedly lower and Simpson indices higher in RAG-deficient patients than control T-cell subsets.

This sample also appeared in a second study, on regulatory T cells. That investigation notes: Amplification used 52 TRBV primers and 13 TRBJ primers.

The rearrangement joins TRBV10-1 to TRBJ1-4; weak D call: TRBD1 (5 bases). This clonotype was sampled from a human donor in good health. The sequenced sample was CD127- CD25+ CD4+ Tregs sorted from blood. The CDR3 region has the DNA TGCGCCAGCAGTGACGGCAGGGAGGGTGAAAAACTGTTTTTT. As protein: CASSDGREGEKLFF.